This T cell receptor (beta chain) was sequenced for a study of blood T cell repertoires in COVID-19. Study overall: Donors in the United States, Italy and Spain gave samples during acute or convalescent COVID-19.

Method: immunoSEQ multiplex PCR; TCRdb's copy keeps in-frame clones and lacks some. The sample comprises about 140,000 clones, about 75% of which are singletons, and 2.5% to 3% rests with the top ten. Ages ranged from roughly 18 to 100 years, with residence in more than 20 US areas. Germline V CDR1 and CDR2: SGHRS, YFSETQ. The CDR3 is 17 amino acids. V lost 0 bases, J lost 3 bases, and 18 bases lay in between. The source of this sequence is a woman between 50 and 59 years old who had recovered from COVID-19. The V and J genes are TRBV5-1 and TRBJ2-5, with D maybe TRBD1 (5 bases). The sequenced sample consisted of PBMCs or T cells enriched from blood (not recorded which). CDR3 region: CASSLEGVRVAKETQYF. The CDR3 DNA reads TGCGCCAGCAGCTTGGAAGGGGTGCGAGTCGCAAAAGAGACCCAGTACTTC.